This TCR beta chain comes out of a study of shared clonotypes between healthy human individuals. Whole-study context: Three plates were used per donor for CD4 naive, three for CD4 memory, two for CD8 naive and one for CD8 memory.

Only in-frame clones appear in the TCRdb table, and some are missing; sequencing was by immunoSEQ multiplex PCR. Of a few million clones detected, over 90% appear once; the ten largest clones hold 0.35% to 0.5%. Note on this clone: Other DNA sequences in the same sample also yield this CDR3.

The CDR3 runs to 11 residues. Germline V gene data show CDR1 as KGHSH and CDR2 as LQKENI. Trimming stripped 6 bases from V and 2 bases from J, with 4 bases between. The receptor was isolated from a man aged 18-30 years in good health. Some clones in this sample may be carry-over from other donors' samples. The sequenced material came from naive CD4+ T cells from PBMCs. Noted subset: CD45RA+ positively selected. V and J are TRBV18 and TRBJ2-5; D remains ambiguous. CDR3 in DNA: TGTGCCAGCTCCCCTCAAGAGACCCAGTACTTC. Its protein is CASSPQETQYF.